These 14 T cell receptor beta chains were all obtained from the same sample, sequenced in a study of tumor-infiltrating lymphocytes in oesophageal squamous cell carcinoma (dated by TCRdb to 2015 to 2016). Preparation of the library involved PCR. The instrument was an Illumina HiSeq 2000. Starting from the raw public reads, TCRdb applied fastp trimming at Q25, assembled clones with MiXCR and retained in-frame beta chains. All rows with the same CDR3 protein become a single entry with the most common DNA and genes. The sample has approximately 20,000 distinct CDR3 sequences on record, about two fifths of them singletons. The ten largest clones take up about 10% of the sample. Sequenced sample: normal esophageal tissue next to the tumor. Receptors were obtained from a male donor with esophageal squamous cell carcinoma.

J is TRBJ2-6 and V is TRBV6-6; 7 bases line up with TRBD1. The DNA end favors TRBJ2-7, so the J call may be wrong. The CDR3 is 18 amino acids. Germline V gene sequence: CDR1 MNHNY, CDR2 SVGAGI (reference sequence). This chain's CDR3 is CASSSIRSPYGQDYEQYF. The CDR3 coding sequence is TGTGCCAGCAGCTCAATTAGGTCCCCGTACGGACAGGACTACGAGCAGTACTTC.

At least ten counts were recorded for this clonotype. The chain uses TRBV28 and TRBJ2-5; D could derive from TRBD1 or TRBD2 (6 bases each). CDR1 is MDHEN and CDR2 is SYDVKM in the germline V gene. V lost 6 bases, J lost 13 bases, and 15 bases lay in between. The CDR3 totals 11 residues. DNA for the CDR3: TGTGCCAGCAGCGGAGGGGGGAGCAGGTACTTC. Amino acids: CASSGGGSRYF.

This clonotype was detected many times. Written as DNA, the CDR3 is TGTGCCAGCAGTCAAACAGGGGGCGGCGGGGAGCTGTTTTTT. This sequence encodes CASSQTGGGGELFF. The genes are TRBV5-4 and TRBJ2-2; 9 nucleotides agree with TRBD1. CDR1 is SGHNT, CDR2 YYREEE, per germline (reference sequence). V shed 5 bases and J 7 bases; nucleotides not matched to a gene: 6. The CDR3 contains 14 residues. Based on the CDR3 plus reference TRBV5-4 and TRBJ2-2, the full variable domain is ETGVTQSPTHLIKTRGQQVTLRCSSQSGHNTVSWYQQALGQGPQFIFQYYREEENGRGNFPPRFSGLQFPNYSSELNVNALELDDSALYLCASSQTGGGGELFFGEGSRLTVL.

This clonotype was seen ten or more times. V gene TRBV6-1 combines with J gene TRBJ2-1; 7 bases are shared with TRBD2. The CDR3 spans 15 residues. Unmatched junction bases numbered 13, after V lost 6 bases and J lost 8 bases. In germline, CDR1 is MNHNS, CDR2 SASEGT. The CDR3 nucleotides read TGTGCCAGCAGGGGAGAAGCGGGAAATGCGGATGAGCAGTTCTTC. Translating it yields CASRGEAGNADEQFF.

V gene TRBV6-8 combines with J gene TRBJ1-2; TRBD1 is a possible D gene (6 bases). This CDR3 comprises 12 residues. CDR1 and CDR2 from the germline V gene are MNHGY and SAAAGT. Deletions cut 5 bases from V and 4 bases from J, with 8 bases between. CDR3 sequence: CASSDRIYGYTF. The CDR3 DNA follows: TGTGCCAGCAGTGACAGGATCTATGGCTACACCTTC.

This clonotype was seen at least ten times. V gene TRBV5-4 combines with J gene TRBJ2-7, with D perhaps TRBD2 (5 bases). The CDR3 extends over 12 amino acids. Germline V gene sequence: CDR1 SGHNT, CDR2 YYREEE (reference sequence). Trimming stripped 4 bases from V and 3 bases from J, with 8 bases between. The CDR3 sequence is CASSRTSYEQYF. CDR3 coding DNA: TGTGCCAGCAGCCGAACTAGCTACGAGCAGTACTTC.

The chain combines TRBV7-6 with TRBJ2-3; D is perhaps TRBD2 (7 bases). Germline lookup yields CDR1 SGHVS and CDR2 FNYEAQ. With 2 bases removed from V and 6 bases from J, the gap between germline ends came to 21 bases. The CDR3 runs to 17 residues. CDR3: CASSLIQRGGGWDTQYF. The CDR3 DNA reads TGTGCCAGCAGCTTAATTCAACGGGGAGGGGGATGGGATACGCAGTATTTT.

This clonotype was seen repeatedly, ten times or more. The chain has TRBV21-1 and TRBJ2-7; the D call TRBD2 from the table was never checked on the DNA. TRBV21-1 is deemed a pseudogene. The CDR3 spans 13 residues. Written as DNA, the CDR3 is TGTGCCAGCAGCAAAGGGGAGGCGTCTGAGCAGTACTTC. Amino acids: CASSKGEASEQYF.

This chain links TRBV24-1 with TRBJ2-3; D is tentatively TRBD1 or TRBD2 (6 bases each). The ends were cut back, 7 bases at V and 4 bases at J, with 11 bases in the middle. The CDR3 is made up of 13 amino acids. CDR1 and CDR2 (germline): KGHDR, SFDVKD. CDR3 in amino acids: CATRRGAADTQYF. CDR3 DNA sequence: TGTGCCACCAGGAGGGGGGCTGCAGATACGCAGTATTTT.

A single count supports this clonotype. The chain employs TRBV12-3 or TRBV12-4 and TRBJ2-4; 8 bases agree with TRBD1. Germline trimming cut 5 bases from V and 13 bases from J; bases unmatched to any gene: 16. The CDR3 is 15 residues long. The CDR3, as DNA: TGTGCCAGCAGTCGGGACAGGAGGATATCGGGGGAGCAGTACTTC. Amino acid sequence: CASSRDRRISGEQYF.

On this clonotype itself: At one end, the junction sequence differs from germline, possibly due to a read error. This chain connects TRBV6-5 to TRBJ2-1, with D uncertain. Germline loops: CDR1 MNHEY, CDR2 SVGAGI. CDR3 length: 12 residues. CDR3 DNA: TGTGCCAGCAGCAAGGCAGGTTCACCCCTCCACTTC. This translates into CASSKAGSPLHF.

The sample holds many counts of this clonotype. The chain couples TRBV5-1 to TRBJ2-5; weak D call: TRBD1 (5 bases). Between the trimmed V and J ends, which lost 0 bases and 3 bases, there was a span of 9 bases. CDR3 size: 14 residues. Germline CDR1 and CDR2: SGHRS and YFSETQ. CDR3 sequence reads: CASSLAGIEETQYF. Here the CDR3 DNA reads TGCGCCAGCAGCTTGGCAGGGATTGAAGAGACCCAGTACTTC.

The chain is built from TRBV11-1 and TRBJ2-3; 10 bases agree with TRBD2. CDR3 size: 15 residues. V dropped 1 base and J dropped 6; count of bases not matched to a gene: 4. Germline V gene data show CDR1 as SGHAT and CDR2 as FQDESV (reference sequence). CDR3: CASSLVLAGADTQYF. CDR3 coding DNA: TGTGCCAGCAGCTTAGTGCTAGCGGGAGCCGATACGCAGTATTTT.

This clonotype appeared many times. The chain is built from TRBV28 and TRBJ1-5; D is uncertain. CDR3 length: 16 amino acids. V dropped 6 bases and J dropped 0 bases, with 15 bases sitting between them. Germline CDR1 and CDR2: MDHEN and SYDVKM. The CDR3 bases are TGTGCCAGCAGCCGTCATCGCTCGAATAGCAATCAGCCCCAGCATTTT. Its protein is CASSRHRSNSNQPQHF.